What follows is one T cell receptor beta chain and its context. What it recognizes is unknown. Germline-derived CDR1 and CDR2 are LNHDA and SQIVND (reference sequence). The CDR3 is 16 amino acids. The V gene end was trimmed by 3 bases and the J gene end by 8 bases; junction bases not matched to a gene: 12. The data were obtained in a study of cytomegalovirus exposure and HLA in healthy donors. Study-wide findings and caveats: Diagnosis of cytomegalovirus status made by the classifier reportedly showed high specificity and sensitivity. Later work found most CMV-associated TCR beta chains apparently HLA-restricted.

In the PCR, 60 Vbeta and 13 Jbeta primers were used. Only in-frame clones appear in the TCRdb table, and some are missing; sequencing was by immunoSEQ multiplex PCR. The sample holds about 200,000 clones; almost 80% are singletons and the top ten take less than 4.5%. J is TRBJ2-1 and V is TRBV19; 8 bases are shared with TRBD2. The receptor's source is a male donor in good health and CMV-seronegative. The sequencing input was PBMCs. The CDR3 region is CASSIGDGREGDEQFF. DNA of the CDR3: TGTGCCAGTAGTATTGGTGACGGGAGGGAGGGGGATGAGCAGTTCTTC.